This T cell receptor (beta chain) derives from a study of T cell responses to AZD1222 COVID-19 vaccine. Whole-study findings and limits: Donors were mostly white British, more females; clonal diversity possibly underestimated. Recipients of two AZD1222 doses showed rising Spike-specific TCR breadth and depth. All repertoire sampling was performed exclusively after the peak T cell response. CD4 TCRs covered the whole spike, strongest at regions 160-218 and 743-854.

The V gene's germline CDR1 is SSHAT and CDR2 FNYEAQ (reference sequence). This CDR3 is 17 amino acids long. With regard to this clone: Its target is not known. An end of the junction differs from the germline gene, which may be a read error.

Assay used: immunoSEQ multiplex PCR; TCRdb lists only in-frame clones, some missing. The table has over 150,000 clones, approximately 90% seen once. The material sequenced was peripheral blood, taken on day 0 of AZD1222 vaccination. The sequence came from an adult in good health. V and J are TRBV7-7 and TRBJ2-1, with 12 bases aligning to TRBD2. The CDR3 loop is CASSRRLAGEGYNEQFF. DNA for the CDR3: TGTGCTAGCAGCCGGAGACTAGCGGGGGAGGGATACAATGAGCAGTTCTTC. The full variable domain, its missing parts supplied by reference TRBV7-7 and TRBJ2-1, is GAGVSQSPRYKVTKRGQDVTLRCDPISSHATLYWYQQALGQGPEFLTYFNYEAQPDKSGLPSDRFSAERPEGSISTLTIQRTEQRDSAMYRCASSRRLAGEGYNEQFFGPGTRLTVL.